The present entry profiles one TCR beta chain with its context. Its antigen is currently unknown. This record belongs to a study of long-term antiretroviral therapy in people with HIV. An immunoSEQ assay, version v3.0, was performed at survey level. The data were produced by immunoSEQ multiplex PCR, yet TCRdb's version contains in-frame clones alone and is incomplete. In the table there are about 25,000 clones, about 86% of which are singletons. The study, taken as a whole, reports: Once patients were on ART, diversity went higher but still fell short of transplant donor controls. Against controls, HIV repertoires showed narrower ranges of CDR3 length.

This material consisted of unsorted PBMCs, taken 1.9 years after starting antiretroviral therapy. The receptor was derived from a woman aged 30 to 39 with HIV.

CDR3 DNA sequence: TGTGCCAGCAGTTACTCGTTATCTGGCAGCTCGGATACGCAGTATTTT. This gives the protein CASSYSLSGSSDTQYF. The chain links TRBV6-5 to TRBJ2-3, with D hard to call. V lost 0 bases and J lost 6, with 16 bases in between. The CDR3 runs to 16 residues. CDR1 is MNHEY, CDR2 SVGAGI, per germline.